Listed below are T cell receptor beta chains from one sample, sequenced in a study of blood T cell repertoires in COVID-19. Data came from immunoSEQ multiplex PCR; TCRdb stores just in-frame clones and leaves some out. Among approximately 260,000 clones listed, roughly 84% were seen once. The sequenced sample was PBMCs or T cells enriched from blood (not recorded which). These receptors were obtained from a woman aged 45 to 65 who had been exposed to COVID-19. Both conserved end residues are part of each CDR3. D genes are given only for firm matches. For some rows the clone size is stated as once, few or many, or as a class when expanded; others skip it.

J gene,clone size,V gene,D gene,CDR3 DNA,CDR3 protein
TRBJ2-5,.,TRBV6-6,TRBD2,TGTGCCAGCAGTCGCCAACCTGGACTAGCGGGGAAAGAGACCCAGTACTTC,CASSRQPGLAGKETQYF
TRBJ1-3,.,TRBV5-6,.,TGTGCCAGCACCCTACGAGGGAATAACGCTGGAAACACCATATATTTT,CASTLRGNNAGNTIYF
TRBJ2-7,.,TRBV10-2,.,TGCGCCAGCTCGACAGGATCCTACGAGCAGTACTTC,CASSTGSYEQYF
TRBJ1-1,.,TRBV5-4,.,TGTGCCAGCAGTCCGGGACTCAGGAACACTGAAGCTTTCTTT,CASSPGLRNTEAFF
TRBJ1-1,.,TRBV12-3/TRBV12-4,.,TGTGCCAGCAGTTTATCCGGGGGTACTGAAGCTTTCTTT,CASSLSGGTEAFF
TRBJ2-7,.,TRBV7-2,TRBD1,TGTGCCAGTTCCGACAGGGTGGCGGGCGAGCAGTACTTC,CASSDRVAGEQYF
TRBJ1-4,.,TRBV19,.,TGTGCCAGTAGTATAACCGGGACAACTAATGAAAAACTGTTTTTT,CASSITGTTNEKLFF
TRBJ2-6,.,TRBV5-6,TRBD1,TGTGCCAGCAGCCGTCGACAGGGAATTGGGGCCAACGTCCTGACTTTC,CASSRRQGIGANVLTF
TRBJ1-2,few,TRBV6-5,.,TGTGCCAGCAGAAAGGGAGTATACTATGGCTACACCTTC,CASRKGVYYGYTF
TRBJ1-1,.,TRBV5-1,.,TGCGCCAGCAGCTTGTCCCAACTCAACACTGAAGCTTTCTTT,CASSLSQLNTEAFF
TRBJ2-2,.,TRBV12-3/TRBV12-4,.,TGTGCCAGCATGAGGGTGAGGGCCGGGGAGCTGTTTTTT,CASMRVRAGELFF
TRBJ1-2,.,TRBV24-1,TRBD1,TGTGCCACCAGTGACCCGGGACAGGGGGCTCTCGGCTACACCTTC,CATSDPGQGALGYTF
TRBJ1-5,.,TRBV7-2,TRBD1,TGTGCCAGCAGCTTGACAGGGATGAGCAATCAGCCCCAGCATTTT,CASSLTGMSNQPQHF
TRBJ1-1,.,TRBV19,TRBD1,TGTGCCAGTAGTATAAACAGGGGGAACACTGAAGCTTTCTTT,CASSINRGNTEAFF
TRBJ1-6,.,TRBV6-1,TRBD1,TGTGCCAGCAGTGCCCCCTGGGGACAGGCCTATAATTCACCCCTCCACTTT,CASSAPWGQAYNSPLHF
TRBJ1-1,.,TRBV5-4,.,TGTGCCAGCAGGTCCTCCCCAAAGATCGGGACTGAAGCTTTCTTT,CASRSSPKIGTEAFF
TRBJ1-2,.,TRBV29-1,.,TGCAGCGTTGAAGTTGCGGCTAACTATGGCTACACCTTC,CSVEVAANYGYTF
TRBJ1-1,.,TRBV9,.,TGTGCCAGCAGCGAAAGCTTGAACACTGAAGCTTTCTTT,CASSESLNTEAFF
TRBJ2-3,.,TRBV5-1,.,TGCGCCAGCAGCTTACAGGGCACAGATACGCAGTATTTT,CASSLQGTDTQYF
TRBJ2-3,.,TRBV9,TRBD2,TGTGCCAGCAGCGTAACGATAGCGGGGGCCTCAGATACGCAGTATTTT,CASSVTIAGASDTQYF
TRBJ1-2,.,TRBV29-1,.,TGCAGCGTGAATGCTTTAGCTAACTATGGCTACACCTTC,CSVNALANYGYTF
TRBJ2-5,once,TRBV7-8,TRBD2,TGTGCCAGCAGCTTAGCGGGGGGGGACTTCCAAGAGACCCAGTACTTC,CASSLAGGDFQETQYF
TRBJ1-2,.,TRBV27,TRBD1,TGTGCCAGCAGTTTCCCAGGGGGCTATGGCTACACCTTC,CASSFPGGYGYTF
TRBJ2-3,.,TRBV3-1/TRBV3-2,TRBD2,TGTGCCAGCAGCCAAGATCTAGCGGGGGGGACAGATACGCAGTATTTT,CASSQDLAGGTDTQYF
TRBJ2-1,.,TRBV18,TRBD1,TGTGCCAGCTCACGCCGGGACAGGGGCTTCGATGAGCAGTTCTTC,CASSRRDRGFDEQFF
TRBJ1-1,.,TRBV28,.,TGTGCCAGCAGTTTAGGGCCCCGGGGTGGAGCTTTCTTT,CASSLGPRGGAFF
TRBJ2-2,.,TRBV19,TRBD1,TGTGCCAGTAGTATGAGGACCGGACAGGCGGGGGAGCTGTTTTTT,CASSMRTGQAGELFF
TRBJ2-3,.,TRBV5-1,TRBD1,TGCGCCAGCAGCTCTCAGGGGGCTAGCACAGATACGCAGTATTTT,CASSSQGASTDTQYF
TRBJ1-4,.,TRBV7-2,.,TGTGCCAGCAGCACGACGGGAGGTGAAAAACTGTTTTTT,CASSTTGGEKLFF
TRBJ1-1,.,TRBV5-1,.,TGCGCCAGCAGCCTGGACAAGAACACTGAAGCTTTCTTT,CASSLDKNTEAFF
TRBJ2-1,.,TRBV10-3,TRBD2,TGTGCCATCAGTGAGAGGGCTAGCGGGGGGGCGCGGAATGAGCAGTTCTTC,CAISERASGGARNEQFF
TRBJ1-3,.,TRBV3-1/TRBV3-2,.,TGTGCCAGCAGCCAACCGAGGCCGGGGGTCTCTGGAAACACCATATATTTT,CASSQPRPGVSGNTIYF
TRBJ1-2,.,TRBV9,TRBD1,TGTGCCAGCAGCGTGAAAAGCGGACAGGGTAACTATGGCTACACCTTC,CASSVKSGQGNYGYTF
TRBJ1-1,.,TRBV28,TRBD1,TGTGCCAGCAGTCCCCGGGCAGGGGGCACTGAAGCTTTCTTT,CASSPRAGGTEAFF
TRBJ2-2,.,TRBV10-3,TRBD2,TGTGCCATGGGACTAGCGGGGACCACCGGGGAGCTGTTTTTT,CAMGLAGTTGELFF
TRBJ1-3,.,TRBV4-2,TRBD1,TGTGCCAGCAGCAGTAGACAGGGAGGATCTGGAAACACCATATATTTT,CASSSRQGGSGNTIYF
TRBJ2-2,once,TRBV28,TRBD1,TGTGCCAGCAGTTTATACCTGGGGACAGGGACGACCACCGGGGAGCTGTTTTTT,CASSLYLGTGTTTGELFF